This T cell receptor beta chain was obtained from a study of CD8 T cells in ankylosing spondylitis. Whole-study results and caveats: A TCR beta motif of fewer than ten highly homologous variants appeared characteristic of ankylosing spondylitis blood.

Ten or more counts support this clonotype. What it binds is not known. MiXCR, run by TCRdb on the 5' RACE reads, gives a single entry per CDR3 protein. The table shows tens of thousands of distinct CDR3 sequences, with 2.5% to 3.5% occurring only once. Material: blood, either unsorted or a sorted T cell fraction (not recorded which). This clonotype was sampled from a male donor with ankylosing spondylitis or in good health (not recorded which).

CDR3 region: CASSQWHHSTDTQYF. CDR3 nucleotide sequence: TGTGCCAGCAGCCAGTGGCACCATAGCACAGATACGCAGTATTTT. The chain has TRBV9 and TRBJ2-3; no definite D call. The CDR3 sequence is 15 residues long. Trimming left V 4 bases short and J 0 bases short, with 12 bases between. Per germline, CDR1 SGDLS and CDR2 YYNGEE.